The source of this T cell receptor beta chain is a study of blood T cell repertoires in COVID-19 (dated by TCRdb to about 2020). Broadly, across the study: Samples from collaborators originated in the United States, Italy and Spain and spanned both the acute and convalescent phases of COVID-19. The material from the prospective study consisted of cDNA or gDNA derived from T cells, B-cell-depleted T cells, or PBMCs. The dataset comprised deeply sampled blood TCRbeta repertoires from subjects exposed to, actively infected with, or recovered from COVID-19. The repertoires were released in a freely available public database intended as a resource for research on the immune response to SARS-CoV-2. Samples came from the ongoing ImmuneRACE study (first 160 participants) plus 1,254 subjects from 6 global collaborators. The sample metadata nearly always contained a de-identified subject ID, COVID-19 status, age in years and sex. Where available, HLA class I and class II types were obtained from metadata supplied by the sample provider rather than from assay-based typing.

Trimming leaves V shorter by 5 bases and J shorter by 3 bases, with the junction holding 6 bases beyond the gene matches. CDR1 MNHEY and CDR2 SVGAGI are derived from the germline V gene. Measured from the cysteine to the phenylalanine, the CDR3 is 15 residues long. Solely the CDR3 DNA is kept, with 45 bases framed from the first base. With regard to this clone: Its antigen is still unknown. The sample holds no much larger clone one base away, and base qualities are not on file.

Summary of the overall study and its limitations: The amount of clinical and demographic metadata varied by source and participant and was provided uncurated.

The collaborating institutions used their own protocols to collect whole blood in K2EDTA tubes. For TCRbeta analysis, collaborators shipped samples as frozen whole blood, isolated PBMCs, or DNA extracted from either of those sample types. The immunoSEQ Assay, a bias-controlled multiplex PCR, was used to amplify TCRbeta CDR3 regions from genomic DNA. Per the source publication's procedure: The number of nucleated cells in each sample was estimated by amplification of reference gene primers within the assay. To quantify the absolute abundance of each unique TCRbeta CDR3 rearrangement, sequence reads were collapsed and filtered. For each sample, productive Simpson clonality was calculated by taking the square root of Simpson's diversity index across productive rearrangements. What TCRdb holds here is the immuneACCESS table cut down to in-frame rearrangements. Part of the clones is not present; checked against another copy, under half of the missing clones reflect an unresolved V gene, and the others are unexplained. D and trimming come from the DNA, and the V and J calls and clone size come from that table. The sample table shows some 80,000 clones, and approximately 82% are seen once. The ten top clones hold approximately 8.7% of the sample.

Recombination linked TRBV6-5 to TRBJ2-5; 10 middle bases align to TRBD2. This clonotype was sampled from a human donor in a cohort sampled during active COVID-19. Source material: peripheral blood. CDR3 reads: CASSSLAGVKETQYF. The DNA reads TGTGCCAGCAGTAGCCTAGCGGGAGTTAAAGAGACCCAGTACTTC.